These 29 T cell receptor beta chains originate from one sample sequenced in a study of shared clonotypes between healthy human individuals. Measured with immunoSEQ multiplex PCR; TCRdb has only the in-frame clones, and not every one. The sample comprises approximately 1,500,000 clones, roughly 96% of which are singletons, and about 1% rests with the top ten. The sample consisted of naive CD4+ T cells sorted from blood. Regarding subset: CD45RA+ positively selected. These receptors came from a man younger than 45 in good health.

The chain employs TRBV25-1 and TRBJ1-1, with 7 bases that match TRBD1. CDR3 size: 14 residues. CDR1 is MGHDK and CDR2 is SYGVNS in the germline V gene. The trim removed 3 bases at V and 3 bases at J, leaving 4 bases unmatched. CDR3 protein: CASSDTGVDTEAFF. In nucleotides, the CDR3 is TGTGCCAGCAGTGATACAGGGGTGGACACTGAAGCTTTCTTT.

The chain combines TRBV9 with TRBJ1-3, with D perhaps TRBD1 (6 bases). The germline V and J ends were trimmed by 2 bases and 0 bases, with 12 bases remaining between them. CDR3 size: 16 residues. Germline V gives CDR1 SGDLS, CDR2 YYNGEE. Written as DNA, the CDR3 is TGTGCCAGCAGCGTTCTCGACAGGTCCTCTGGAAACACCATATATTTT. This sequence encodes CASSVLDRSSGNTIYF.

The CDR3 bases are TGTGCCAGCAGTCACATCGAGGTGAATGAGCAGTTCTTC. This encodes CASSHIEVNEQFF. This chain joins TRBV5-4 and TRBJ2-1; D gene uncertain. V lost 5 bases, J lost 7 bases, and 13 bases lay in between. The CDR3 length is 13 residues. Germline-derived CDR1 and CDR2 are SGHNT and YYREEE (reference sequence). The full variable domain, in which reference TRBV5-4 and TRBJ2-1 provide the parts outside the CDR3, is ETGVTQSPTHLIKTRGQQVTLRCSSQSGHNTVSWYQQALGQGPQFIFQYYREEENGRGNFPPRFSGLQFPNYSSELNVNALELDDSALYLCASSHIEVNEQFFGPGTRLTVL.

The gene calls are TRBV11-2 and TRBJ1-4; D gene unclear. CDR3 length: 14 amino acids. Germline values: CDR1 SGHAT, CDR2 FQNNGV. Between the trimmed V and J ends, which lost 3 bases and 4 bases, there was a span of 9 bases. The CDR3 DNA reads TGTGCCAGCAGCTTGGGCAGACTTAATGAAAAACTGTTTTTT. Protein: CASSLGRLNEKLFF.

The V call is TRBV7-9, the J call TRBJ1-5; 8 bases align to TRBD1. The CDR3 is made up of 15 amino acids. CDR1 and CDR2 (germline): SEHNR, FQNEAQ (reference sequence). V lost 4 bases and J lost 7; bases outside the gene matches: 9. The CDR3 loop reads CASSSSDRGWQPQHF. The CDR3 DNA is TGTGCCAGCAGCTCCTCAGACAGGGGCTGGCAGCCCCAGCATTTT.

The chain links TRBV6-1 to TRBJ2-7; the D gene is possibly TRBD1 (5 bases). V was pared by 6 bases and J by 7 bases, with 10 bases between. Germline lookup yields CDR1 MNHNS and CDR2 SASEGT. CDR3 size: 11 residues. CDR3 DNA: TGTGCCAGCAGAAGGGGTGGGGAGCAGTACTTC. This sequence encodes CASRRGGEQYF.

The V gene is TRBV9, the J gene TRBJ2-1, with D perhaps assigned TRBD1 or TRBD2 (6 bases each). This CDR3 has 20 amino acids. The germline V and J ends were trimmed by 2 bases and 9 bases, with 33 bases remaining between them. Germline V gene lookup returns CDR1 SGDLS and CDR2 YYNGEE. The CDR3 here is CASSVLGTLRHGGGLVEQFF. DNA of the CDR3: TGTGCCAGCAGCGTCCTCGGGACTCTCCGACATGGGGGCGGGTTAGTTGAGCAGTTCTTC.

The genes are TRBV7-9 and TRBJ2-1; 8 bases fit TRBD2. Germline values: CDR1 SEHNR, CDR2 FQNEAQ (reference sequence). The CDR3 runs to 15 residues. V dropped 7 bases and J dropped 6; count of bases not matched to a gene: 11. In nucleotides, the CDR3 is TGTGCCAGCATGTCACTAGCGGAGAAAGCCAATGAGCAGTTCTTC. Its protein is CASMSLAEKANEQFF.

This clone has only one observation. The chain has TRBV30 and TRBJ2-7; D is ambiguous. Germline-derived CDR1 and CDR2 are GTSNPN and SVGIG (reference sequence). The CDR3 covers 13 residues. Trimming shortened V by 0 bases and J by 3 bases, and 9 bases separated the two germline ends. The CDR3 loop is CAWSVGHYYEQYF. CDR3 DNA: TGTGCCTGGAGTGTAGGGCACTACTACGAGCAGTACTTC.

This chain connects TRBV2 to TRBJ2-1, with 9 bases matching TRBD1. J gave up 6 bases and V 6 bases, and 3 bases lay outside the gene matches. Germline CDR1 SNHLY, CDR2 FYNNEI. The CDR3 length is 13 residues. The CDR3 DNA reads TGTGCCAGCAGGTACAGGGGGCCCAATGAGCAGTTCTTC. It is translated as CASRYRGPNEQFF.

This chain uses TRBV10-1 with TRBJ2-1, with 12 bases fitting TRBD2. Germline values: CDR1 WNHNN, CDR2 SYGVQD (reference sequence). This CDR3 comprises 15 residues. Trimming took 6 bases from V and 7 from J; bases not matched to a gene: 7. The CDR3 region has the DNA TGCGCCAGCAGCCCTAGCGGGAGGGCCGGGAATGAGCAGTTCTTC. Encoded protein: CASSPSGRAGNEQFF.

Only one count was recorded for this clone. The gene calls are TRBV7-9 and TRBJ2-5; 12 bases are a match to TRBD2. The ends lost 5 bases at V and 1 base at J; junction bases unmatched: 11. CDR1 SEHNR and CDR2 FQNEAQ come from the germline V gene (reference sequence). The CDR3 contains 18 residues. The CDR3 loop is CASSTGTSGLWVQETQYF. In DNA form, the CDR3 reads TGTGCCAGCAGCACCGGGACTAGCGGGCTCTGGGTCCAAGAGACCCAGTACTTC.

V gene TRBV7-2 combines with J gene TRBJ2-1; tentative D call: TRBD2 (5 bases). CDR1 is SGHTA and CDR2 is FQGNSA in the germline V gene. This CDR3 has 16 residues. V was clipped by 2 bases and J by 0 bases, with 11 bases between them. The DNA of the CDR3 is TGTGCCAGCAGCTTATGGGAGATTAGCTCCTACAATGAGCAGTTCTTC. Protein sequence: CASSLWEISSYNEQFF.

This clone was detected once. This sequence joins TRBV6-1 and TRBJ1-3; D is ambiguous. Looked up from germline, CDR1 is MNHNS and CDR2 is SASEGT. The length of the CDR3 is 12 residues. V lost 6 bases to trimming and J lost 4 bases, with 7 bases between them. CDR3 DNA sequence: TGTGCCAGCAGCTTGGGAGGAAACACCATATATTTT. Protein sequence: CASSLGGNTIYF.

The chain has TRBV15 and TRBJ2-5, with 8 bases matching TRBD1. The CDR3 consists of 14 residues. Trimming took 4 bases from V and 4 from J; bases not matched to a gene: 5. Germline assignment: CDR1 LNHNV and CDR2 YYDKDF (reference sequence). CDR3 in DNA: TGTGCCACCAGCATACAGGGGGGAGGAGAGACCCAGTACTTC. The encoded protein is CATSIQGGGETQYF.

The DNA of the CDR3 is TGTGCCAGCACTCCGGTTAGGGGGCTCGACGAGCAGTACTTC. Amino acids: CASTPVRGLDEQYF. The gene calls are TRBV2 and TRBJ2-7, with TRBD1 matching 7 bases. V dropped 7 bases and J dropped 5; count of bases not matched to a gene: 11. This CDR3 comprises 14 residues. Germline V gene data show CDR1 as SNHLY and CDR2 as FYNNEI.

The V call is TRBV7-2, the J call TRBJ2-5, with D uncertain. Germline loops: CDR1 SGHTA, CDR2 FQGNSA. V lost 2 bases to trimming and J lost 4 bases, with 8 bases between them. This CDR3 spans 13 amino acids. The CDR3 nucleotides are TGTGCCAGCAGCTTAAGTCCCTCAGAGACCCAGTACTTC. Amino acids: CASSLSPSETQYF. The full variable domain, completed using reference TRBV7-2 and TRBJ2-5, is GAGVSQSPSNKVTEKGKDVELRCDPISGHTALYWYRQSLGQGLEFLIYFQGNSAPDKSGLPSDRFSAERTGGSVSTLTIQRTQQEDSAVYLCASSLSPSETQYFGPGTRLLVL.

The chain has TRBV2 and TRBJ1-3; possible D gene TRBD1, 6 bases. The CDR3 length is 14 residues. V was pared by 6 bases and J by 2 bases, with 11 bases between. CDR1 and CDR2 from the germline V gene are SNHLY and FYNNEI. This CDR3 reads CASRARGAGNTIYF. The CDR3 nucleotides read TGTGCCAGCAGGGCCAGGGGAGCTGGAAACACCATATATTTT.

The genes are TRBV5-1 and TRBJ1-1; D gene unclear. The CDR3 spans 16 residues. Germline loops: CDR1 SGHRS, CDR2 YFSETQ. The V and J ends lost 0 bases and 0 bases respectively, with 12 bases between them. The CDR3 protein is CASSLEGRRMNTEAFF. CDR3 in DNA: TGCGCCAGCAGCTTGGAAGGTAGGAGGATGAACACTGAAGCTTTCTTT.

The chain employs TRBV6-6 and TRBJ2-3; the match to TRBD1 covers 7 bases. The J segment lost 4 bases and the V segment lost 8 bases, leaving 3 bases of the junction unmatched. Germline assignment: CDR1 MNHNY and CDR2 SVGAGI (reference sequence). This CDR3 has 12 amino acids. For the CDR3, the DNA is TGTGCCAGCCGGGACAGTGCAGATACGCAGTATTTT. This codes for CASRDSADTQYF.

Points on this clone: This same CDR3 is encoded by further DNA sequences in the sample. CDR3 region: CASSLVSGNTEAFF. The CDR3 DNA follows: TGCGCCAGCAGCTTGGTCTCCGGGAACACTGAAGCTTTCTTT. The chain is built from TRBV5-1 and TRBJ1-1; D not resolved. The germline CDR1 and CDR2 sequences are SGHRS and YFSETQ. This CDR3 is 14 amino acids long. V shed 0 bases and J shed 1 base, with 7 bases lying between them.

Concerning this clone itself: This sample also contains other DNA sequences that code for the same CDR3. This sequence joins TRBV5-1 and TRBJ2-3, with 11 bases aligning to TRBD2. The CDR3 runs 16 residues. With 0 bases clipped from V and 0 bases from J, the junction kept 0 bases outside the gene matches. The germline V gene has CDR1 SGHRS and CDR2 YFSETQ. CDR3 DNA: TGCGCCAGCAGCTTGGGGACTAGCGGGAGCACAGATACGCAGTATTTT. This encodes CASSLGTSGSTDTQYF.

The gene calls are TRBV5-5 and TRBJ2-7; D is unresolved. V lost 7 bases and J lost 2, with 13 bases in between. This CDR3 contains 13 residues. Germline V gives CDR1 SGHKS, CDR2 YYEKEE (reference sequence). CDR3 sequence (DNA): TGTGCCAGCCTACTTGCTCCAGCCTACGAGCAGTACTTC. It yields the protein CASLLAPAYEQYF.

This chain links TRBV5-6 with TRBJ2-5, with D possibly TRBD2 on 6 matching bases. Germline assignment: CDR1 SGHDT and CDR2 YYEEEE. The V and J ends lost 4 bases and 3 bases respectively, with 10 bases between them. This CDR3 contains 13 residues. For the CDR3, the DNA is TGTGCCAGCAGCGCGGGACTGGAAGAGACCCAGTACTTC. Amino acids: CASSAGLEETQYF. Complete variable domain (other parts from reference TRBV5-6 and TRBJ2-5): DAGVTQSPTHLIKTRGQQVTLRCSPKSGHDTVSWYQQALGQGPQFIFQYYEEEERQRGNFPDRFSGHQFPNYSSELNVNALLLGDSALYLCASSAGLEETQYFGPGTRLLVL.

This clone was found once. In nucleotides, the CDR3 is TGTGCCAGCAGCATTTCAGGGCCTGGAAACACCATATATTTT. Its translation is CASSISGPGNTIYF. This chain uses TRBV5-4 with TRBJ1-3; possible D gene TRBD1, 5 bases. Germline-derived CDR1 and CDR2 are SGHNT and YYREEE (reference sequence). The ends were cut back, 4 bases at V and 2 bases at J, with 10 bases in the middle. CDR3 length: 14 residues.

This clone has a single count. This chain uses TRBV5-6 with TRBJ2-1, with D perhaps matching TRBD1 (5 bases). This CDR3 comprises 15 residues. Trimming took 4 bases from V and 4 from J, leaving 15 bases between them. CDR1 SGHDT and CDR2 YYEEEE come from the germline V gene. The DNA for the CDR3 is TGTGCCAGCAGCCATACTACAGGTCCGTACAATGAGCAGTTCTTC. Amino acid sequence: CASSHTTGPYNEQFF.

The rearrangement joins TRBV6-6 to TRBJ2-7, with a possible D match to TRBD2 (6 bases). Germline V gene data show CDR1 as MNHNY and CDR2 as SVGAGI (reference sequence). The CDR3 loop spans 16 amino acids. The germline V and J ends were trimmed by 0 bases and 5 bases, with 17 bases remaining between them. The CDR3: CASSYSGGPREHEQYF. For the CDR3, the DNA is TGTGCCAGCAGTTACTCGGGGGGACCCAGAGAGCACGAGCAGTACTTC.

The J gene is TRBJ2-2, the V gene TRBV5-1; no definite D call. With 0 bases removed from V and 0 bases from J, the gap between germline ends came to 9 bases. In germline, CDR1 is SGHRS, CDR2 YFSETQ. This CDR3 has 16 amino acids. The CDR3 DNA reads TGCGCCAGCAGCTTGGGTGCCAGAACGAACACCGGGGAGCTGTTTTTT. Its protein product is CASSLGARTNTGELFF.

The rearrangement uses TRBV5-4 and TRBJ1-1, with a tentative D call TRBD1 (5 bases). Trimming removed 2 bases from V and 4 bases from J, with 9 bases in between. Germline values: CDR1 SGHNT, CDR2 YYREEE (reference sequence). The CDR3 contains 13 residues. As DNA, the CDR3 is TGTGCCAGCAGCTTCGGGGGGTTCACTGAAGCTTTCTTT. Translating gives CASSFGGFTEAFF.